The 3 T cell receptor beta chains given below trace back to one sample, sequenced in a study of cytomegalovirus exposure and HLA in healthy donors (dated by TCRdb to 2016 to 2017). Library prep was done by the immunoSEQ multiplex PCR assay. For the multiplex PCR, a mixture combining 60 forward primers for TCR Vbeta segments and 13 reverse primers for TCR Jbeta segments was used. TCRdb took this table from immuneACCESS and kept in-frame rearrangements with V and J called. Such tables lack part of the clones; where checked against another copy, unresolved V genes explain under half of the gap, and the rest is unexplained. For this sample there are 100,000 to 150,000 clones; around 83% appear just once. The ten top clones hold roughly 2.6% of the sample. Material for sequencing was PBMCs. Source of these receptors: a man in his fifties in good health and CMV-seronegative.

This clone was seen just once. The chain uses TRBV7-9 and TRBJ1-1, with TRBD1 identical over 8 bases. Germline V gives CDR1 SEHNR, CDR2 FQNEAQ (reference sequence). The CDR3 spans 15 residues. V shed 5 bases and J 6 bases; nucleotides not matched to a gene: 11. CDR3 DNA: TGTGCCAGCAGCGCCCGGACACAGGGGGGTCCTGAAGCTTTCTTT. Translating gives CASSARTQGGPEAFF. The full variable domain, with the rest looked up from reference TRBV7-9 and TRBJ1-1, is DTGVSQNPRHKITKRGQNVTFRCDPISEHNRLYWYRQTLGQGPEFLTYFQNEAQLEKSRLLSDRFSAERPKGSFSTLEIQRTEQGDSAMYLCASSARTQGGPEAFFGQGTRLTVV.

The chain combines TRBV5-8 with TRBJ1-5; D is undetermined. The V end lost 4 bases, the J end lost 5 bases, and 16 bases lay between the germline ends. CDR1 is SGHTS, CDR2 YDEGEE, per germline. There are 15 residues in the CDR3. CDR3 sequence: CASSTRVVGDQPQHF. The CDR3 DNA reads TGTGCCAGCAGCACCCGAGTGGTCGGAGATCAGCCCCAGCATTTT.

J is TRBJ2-7 and V is TRBV5-4; D call uncertain. Looked up from germline, CDR1 is SGHNT and CDR2 is YYREEE (reference sequence). The ends were cut back, 3 bases at V and 4 bases at J, with 8 bases in the middle. This CDR3 is built from 12 residues. CDR3 in DNA: TGTGCCAGCAGCTCGGTCGGGTACGAGCAGTACTTC. Translating it yields CASSSVGYEQYF.